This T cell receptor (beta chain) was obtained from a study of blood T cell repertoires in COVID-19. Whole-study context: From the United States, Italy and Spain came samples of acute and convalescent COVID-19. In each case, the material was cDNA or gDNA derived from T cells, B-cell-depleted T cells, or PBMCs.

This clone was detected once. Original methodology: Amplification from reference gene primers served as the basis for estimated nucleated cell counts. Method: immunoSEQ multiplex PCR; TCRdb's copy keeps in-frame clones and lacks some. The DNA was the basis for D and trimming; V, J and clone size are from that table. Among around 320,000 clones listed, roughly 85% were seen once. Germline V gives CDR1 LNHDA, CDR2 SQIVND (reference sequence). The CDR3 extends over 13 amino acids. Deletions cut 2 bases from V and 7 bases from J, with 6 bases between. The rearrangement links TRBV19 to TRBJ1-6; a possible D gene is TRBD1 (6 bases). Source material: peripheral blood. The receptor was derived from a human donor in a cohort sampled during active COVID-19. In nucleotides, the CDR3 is TGTGCCAGTAGTATACAGGGGAATTCACCCCTCCACTTT. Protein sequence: CASSIQGNSPLHF. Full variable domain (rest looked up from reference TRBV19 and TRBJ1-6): DGGITQSPKYLFRKEGQNVTLSCEQNLNHDAMYWYRQDPGQGLRLIYYSQIVNDFQKGDIAEGYSVSREKKESFPLTVTSAQKNPTAFYLCASSIQGNSPLHFGNGTRLTVT.